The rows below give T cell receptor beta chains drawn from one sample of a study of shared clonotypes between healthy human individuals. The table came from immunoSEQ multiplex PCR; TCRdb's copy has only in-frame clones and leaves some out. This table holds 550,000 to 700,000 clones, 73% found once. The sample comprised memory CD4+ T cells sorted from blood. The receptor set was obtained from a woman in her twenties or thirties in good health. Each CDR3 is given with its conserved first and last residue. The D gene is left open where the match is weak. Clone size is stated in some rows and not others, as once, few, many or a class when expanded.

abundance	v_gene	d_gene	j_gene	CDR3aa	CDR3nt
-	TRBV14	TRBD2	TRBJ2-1	CASSQEELAGVYNEQFF	TGTGCCAGCAGCCAAGAGGAACTAGCGGGTGTTTACAATGAGCAGTTCTTC
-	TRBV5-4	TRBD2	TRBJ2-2	CASGRALGTGELFF	TGTGCCAGCGGGAGGGCCCTTGGCACCGGGGAGCTGTTTTTT
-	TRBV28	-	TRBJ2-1	CASSPGTPYNEQFF	TGTGCCAGCAGCCCTGGGACGCCGTACAATGAGCAGTTCTTC
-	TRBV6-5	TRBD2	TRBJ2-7	CASSYRLAGSYEQYF	TGTGCCAGCAGTTACCGCCTAGCGGGTTCCTACGAGCAGTACTTC
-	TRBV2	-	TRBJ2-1	CASRNDESYNEQFF	TGTGCCAGCAGAAACGACGAGAGCTACAATGAGCAGTTCTTC
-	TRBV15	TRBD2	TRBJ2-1	CATSRELAGYNEQFF	TGTGCCACCAGCAGAGAGCTAGCGGGATATAATGAGCAGTTCTTC
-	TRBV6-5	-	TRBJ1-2	CASGEANYGYTF	TGTGCCAGCGGGGAAGCAAACTATGGCTACACCTTC
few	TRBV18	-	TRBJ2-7	CASSPRQGTYEQYF	TGTGCCAGCTCACCACGTCAGGGGACCTACGAGCAGTACTTC
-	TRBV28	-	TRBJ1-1	CASSLGAGPVNTEAFF	TGTGCCAGCAGTTTAGGTGCAGGACCGGTAAACACTGAAGCTTTCTTT
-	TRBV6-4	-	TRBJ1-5	CASTARKRQPQHF	TGTGCCAGCACCGCCAGAAAGCGGCAGCCCCAGCATTTT
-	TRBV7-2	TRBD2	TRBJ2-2	CASSSGVAGVSGELFF	TGTGCCAGCAGTTCCGGTGTAGCGGGAGTTAGCGGGGAGCTGTTTTTT
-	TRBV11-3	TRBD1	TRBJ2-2	CASSRQGPSSGELFF	TGTGCCAGCAGCAGACAGGGGCCCAGTTCTGGGGAGCTGTTTTTT
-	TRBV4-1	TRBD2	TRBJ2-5	CASSQGGWTSGRTQETQYF	TGCGCCAGCAGCCAAGGTGGGTGGACTAGCGGGAGGACCCAAGAAACCCAGTACTTC
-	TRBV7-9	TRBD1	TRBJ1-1	CASIPSGQSWGAFF	TGTGCTAGTATCCCCTCGGGACAGTCGTGGGGAGCTTTCTTT
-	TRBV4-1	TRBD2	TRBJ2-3	CASSQDLSGRFTDTQYF	TGCGCCAGCAGCCAAGATCTAAGCGGGAGGTTCACAGATACGCAGTATTTT
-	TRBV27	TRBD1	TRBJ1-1	CASSLRAGGDMAFF	TGTGCCAGCAGTTTACGGGCAGGGGGTGACATGGCTTTCTTT
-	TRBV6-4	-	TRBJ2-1	CASSDSERLSSYNEQFF	TGTGCCAGCAGTGACTCTGAGCGCCTAAGCTCCTACAATGAGCAGTTCTTC
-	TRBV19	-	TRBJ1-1	CASSIVRVNTEAFF	TGTGCCAGTAGTATAGTAAGGGTGAACACTGAAGCTTTCTTT
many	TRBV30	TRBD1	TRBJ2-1	CAWSVQGTYNEQFF	TGTGCCTGGAGTGTACAGGGGACCTACAATGAGCAGTTCTTC
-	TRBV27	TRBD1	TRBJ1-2	CASSFLPPGQNYGYTF	TGTGCCAGCAGTTTCCTTCCTCCGGGACAGAACTATGGCTACACCTTC
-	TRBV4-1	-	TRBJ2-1	CASSQNSDEQFF	TGCGCCAGCAGCCAAAATAGCGATGAGCAGTTCTTC
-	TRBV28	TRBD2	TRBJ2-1	CASSLVAGGPNEQFF	TGTGCCAGCAGTTTAGTCGCGGGAGGGCCCAATGAGCAGTTCTTC
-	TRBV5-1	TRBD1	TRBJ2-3	CASSPGQGANTDTQYF	TGCGCCAGCAGCCCGGGACAGGGGGCAAACACAGATACGCAGTATTTT
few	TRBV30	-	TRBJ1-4	CAWSADSSNEKLFF	TGTGCCTGGAGTGCGGACAGCAGTAATGAAAAACTGTTTTTT
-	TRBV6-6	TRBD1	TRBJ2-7	CASSYRTGNEQYF	TGTGCCAGCAGTTATAGGACAGGTAACGAGCAGTACTTC
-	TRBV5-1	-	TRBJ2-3	CASSLGGRGDTDTQYF	TGCGCCAGCAGCTTAGGCGGGCGAGGAGACACAGATACGCAGTATTTT
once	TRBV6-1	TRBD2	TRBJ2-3	CASSEASTSGTSTDTQYF	TGTGCCAGCAGTGAGGCGTCCACTAGCGGAACTAGCACAGATACGCAGTATTTT
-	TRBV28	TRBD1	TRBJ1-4	CASRTTGVEKLFF	TGTGCCAGCAGGACCACAGGGGTGGAAAAACTGTTTTTT
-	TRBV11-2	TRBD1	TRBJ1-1	CASSQRVRDREGTEAFF	TGTGCCAGCAGCCAAAGGGTTCGCGACAGGGAAGGCACTGAAGCTTTCTTT
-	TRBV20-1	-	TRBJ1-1	CSARVTPEAFF	TGCAGTGCTAGAGTAACTCCTGAAGCTTTCTTT
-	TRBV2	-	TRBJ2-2	CASRRTANTGELFF	TGTGCCAGCAGAAGGACGGCCAACACCGGGGAGCTGTTTTTT
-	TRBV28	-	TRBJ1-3	CASSFAPHSGNTIYF	TGTGCCAGCAGTTTCGCTCCTCACTCTGGAAACACCATATATTTT
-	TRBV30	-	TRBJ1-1	CAWDRLNTEAFF	TGTGCCTGGGACAGGCTGAACACTGAAGCTTTCTTT
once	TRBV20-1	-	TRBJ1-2	CSALIQRFYTF	TGCAGTGCGTTAATACAGAGATTCTACACCTTC
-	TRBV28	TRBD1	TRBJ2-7	CASSQHRGSSYEQYF	TGTGCCAGCAGCCAACACAGGGGGAGCTCCTACGAGCAGTACTTC
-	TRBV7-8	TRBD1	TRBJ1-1	CASSSTGVGTEAFF	TGTGCCAGCAGCTCGACAGGGGTTGGCACTGAAGCTTTCTTT
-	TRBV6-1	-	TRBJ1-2	CASSERITRDYGYTF	TGTGCCAGCAGTGAAAGGATAACTAGGGACTATGGCTACACCTTC
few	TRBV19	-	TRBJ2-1	CASSRNAYNEQFF	TGTGCCAGTAGCCGGAACGCCTACAATGAGCAGTTCTTC
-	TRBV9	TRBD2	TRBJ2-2	CASSPGLAGGNTGELFF	TGTGCCAGCAGCCCCGGACTAGCGGGAGGCAACACCGGGGAGCTGTTTTTT
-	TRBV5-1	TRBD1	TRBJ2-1	CASSLAGQGPNEQFF	TGCGCCAGCAGCTTGGCGGGACAGGGGCCCAATGAGCAGTTCTTC
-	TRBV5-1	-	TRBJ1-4	CASSLGPVNEKLFF	TGCGCCAGCAGCTTGGGTCCAGTCAATGAAAAACTGTTTTTT
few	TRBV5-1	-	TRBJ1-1	CASSAGTLNTEAFF	TGCGCCAGCAGCGCAGGGACACTTAACACTGAAGCTTTCTTT